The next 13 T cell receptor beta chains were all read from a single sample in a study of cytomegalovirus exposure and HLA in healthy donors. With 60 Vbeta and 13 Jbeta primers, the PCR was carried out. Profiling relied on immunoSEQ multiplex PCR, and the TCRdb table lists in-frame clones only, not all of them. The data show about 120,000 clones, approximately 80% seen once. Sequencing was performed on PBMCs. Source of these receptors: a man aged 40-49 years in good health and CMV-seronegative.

In nucleotides, the CDR3 is TGCGCCAGCAGCCCGGGACTAGCGGGAGGTGGGGAGCAGTACTTC. Amino acids: CASSPGLAGGGEQYF. The rearrangement joins TRBV5-1 to TRBJ2-7; 15 positions match TRBD2. V dropped 4 bases and J dropped 7; count of bases not matched to a gene: 6. This CDR3 spans 15 amino acids. From germline, CDR1 is SGHRS and CDR2 YFSETQ.

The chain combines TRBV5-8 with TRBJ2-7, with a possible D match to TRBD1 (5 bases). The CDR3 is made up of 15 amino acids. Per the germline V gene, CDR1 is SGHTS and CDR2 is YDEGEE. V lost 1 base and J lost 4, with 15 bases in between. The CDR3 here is CASSLYRPKRYEQYF. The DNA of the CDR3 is TGTGCCAGCAGCTTGTACAGGCCTAAGAGGTACGAGCAGTACTTC.

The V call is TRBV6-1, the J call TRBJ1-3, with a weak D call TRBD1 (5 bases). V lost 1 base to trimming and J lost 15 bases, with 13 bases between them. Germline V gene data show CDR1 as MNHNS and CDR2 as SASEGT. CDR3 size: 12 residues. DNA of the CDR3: TGTGCCAGCAGTGAAGTTCGGACATTGGCATATTTT. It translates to CASSEVRTLAYF.

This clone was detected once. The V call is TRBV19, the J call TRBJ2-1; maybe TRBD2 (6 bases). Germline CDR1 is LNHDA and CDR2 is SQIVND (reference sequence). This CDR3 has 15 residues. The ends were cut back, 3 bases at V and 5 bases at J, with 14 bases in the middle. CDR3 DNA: TGTGCCAGTAGTATCCGGGGGAAGGGCCACAATGAGCAGTTCTTC. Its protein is CASSIRGKGHNEQFF.

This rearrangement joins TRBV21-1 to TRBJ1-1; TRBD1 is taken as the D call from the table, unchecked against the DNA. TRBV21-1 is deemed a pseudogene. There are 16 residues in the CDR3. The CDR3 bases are TGTGCCAGCAGCAAAGACGGAGCCAGGGGCGCCACTGAAGCTTTCTTT. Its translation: CASSKDGARGATEAFF.

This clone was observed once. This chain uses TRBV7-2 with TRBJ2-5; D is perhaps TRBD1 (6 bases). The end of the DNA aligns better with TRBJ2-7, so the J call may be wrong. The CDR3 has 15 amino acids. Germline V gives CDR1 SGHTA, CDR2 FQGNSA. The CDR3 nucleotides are TGTGCCAGCAGCCTCGACAGGACTCAGACCTACGAGCAGTACTTC. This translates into CASSLDRTQTYEQYF.

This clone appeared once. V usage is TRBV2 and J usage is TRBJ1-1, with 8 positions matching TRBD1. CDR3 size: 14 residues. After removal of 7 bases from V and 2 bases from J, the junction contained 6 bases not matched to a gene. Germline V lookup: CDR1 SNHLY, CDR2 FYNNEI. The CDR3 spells CASTQDRANTEAFF. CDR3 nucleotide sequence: TGTGCCAGCACCCAGGACAGGGCCAACACTGAAGCTTTCTTT.

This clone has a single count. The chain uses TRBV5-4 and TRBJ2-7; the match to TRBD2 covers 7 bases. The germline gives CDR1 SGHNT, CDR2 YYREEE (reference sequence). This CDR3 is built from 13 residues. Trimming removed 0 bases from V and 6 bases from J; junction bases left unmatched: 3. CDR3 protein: CASSLGGGIEQYF. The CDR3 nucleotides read TGTGCCAGCAGCTTGGGGGGAGGGATCGAGCAGTACTTC.

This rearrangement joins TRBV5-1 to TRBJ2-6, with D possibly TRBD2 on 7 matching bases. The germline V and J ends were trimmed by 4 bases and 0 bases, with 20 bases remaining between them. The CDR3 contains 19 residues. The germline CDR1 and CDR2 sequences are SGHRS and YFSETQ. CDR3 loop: CASSNALGGAGSGANVLTF. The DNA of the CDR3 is TGCGCCAGCAGCAATGCATTGGGGGGGGCTGGCTCTGGGGCCAACGTCCTGACTTTC.

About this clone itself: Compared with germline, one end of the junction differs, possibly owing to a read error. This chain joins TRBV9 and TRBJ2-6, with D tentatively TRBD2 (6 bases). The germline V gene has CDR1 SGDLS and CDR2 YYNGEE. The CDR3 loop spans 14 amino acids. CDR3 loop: CASSVVGGANGLTF. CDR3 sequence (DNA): TGTGCCAGCAGCGTAGTAGGAGGGGCCAACGGCCTGACTTTC.

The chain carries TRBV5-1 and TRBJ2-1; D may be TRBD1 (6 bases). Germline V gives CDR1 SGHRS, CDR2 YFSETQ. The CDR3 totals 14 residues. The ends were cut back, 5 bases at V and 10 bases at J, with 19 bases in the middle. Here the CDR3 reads CASRETILQGEQFF. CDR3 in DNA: TGCGCCAGCAGAGAGACCATTCTACAGGGAGAGCAGTTCTTC.

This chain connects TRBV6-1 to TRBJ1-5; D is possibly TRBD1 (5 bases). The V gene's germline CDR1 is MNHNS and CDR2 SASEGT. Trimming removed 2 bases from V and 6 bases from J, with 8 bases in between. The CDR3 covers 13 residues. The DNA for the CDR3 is TGTGCCAGCAGTGAACAGGGTCCTCAGCCCCAGCATTTT. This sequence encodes CASSEQGPQPQHF.

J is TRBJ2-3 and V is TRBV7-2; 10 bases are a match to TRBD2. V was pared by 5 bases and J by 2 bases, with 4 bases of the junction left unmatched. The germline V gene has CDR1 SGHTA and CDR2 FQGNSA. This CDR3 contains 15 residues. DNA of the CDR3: TGTGCCAGCAGCCCACTAGCGGGGAACACAGATACGCAGTATTTT. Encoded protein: CASSPLAGNTDTQYF.